Listed here are 10 T cell receptor beta chains from one sample, sequenced in a study of blood T cell repertoires in COVID-19. This table comes from immunoSEQ multiplex PCR, and its TCRdb copy is limited to in-frame clones, with some not included. The sample holds 28,000 or so clones, roughly 88% seen once. Specimen: peripheral blood. These TCRs come from a woman older than 75 with COVID-19, enrolled during active disease.

The CDR3 sequence: CASRPTSGASSEQYF. The CDR3 DNA reads TGTGCCAGCAGACCGACTAGCGGGGCGTCCAGCGAGCAGTACTTC. This chain connects TRBV6-5 to TRBJ2-7, with 11 bases that match TRBD2. Germline CDR1 reads MNHEY; CDR2 reads SVGAGI. After removal of 6 bases from V and 6 bases from J, the junction contained 10 bases not matched to a gene. CDR3 size: 15 residues.

The J gene is TRBJ1-2, the V gene TRBV3-1 (or the pseudogene TRBV3-2), with TRBD1 as a possible D gene (5 bases). Germline CDR1 is LGHDT and CDR2 is YNNKEL (reference sequence). The CDR3 length is 13 residues. V was trimmed by 0 bases and J by 9 bases, leaving 11 bases between them. The CDR3 DNA is TGTGCCAGCAGCCAAGAATCTGGGGCTCGCTACACCTTC. Protein product: CASSQESGARYTF.

V is TRBV5-1 and J is TRBJ1-2; unclear D gene. V lost 0 bases, J lost 6 bases, and 9 bases lay in between. CDR3 length equals 13 residues. Germline V lookup: CDR1 SGHRS, CDR2 YFSETQ. The CDR3 DNA sequence: TGCGCCAGCAGCTTGGCGTCGAGTGATGGCTACACCTTC. Its protein is CASSLASSDGYTF.

The CDR3 nucleotides are TGTGCCAGCAGCCCCTTCTTAGCGGGGAGCTCCTACAATGAGCAGTTCTTC. Its protein is CASSPFLAGSSYNEQFF. V usage is TRBV7-2 and J usage is TRBJ2-1, with 8 bases that match TRBD2. Germline CDR1 reads SGHTA; CDR2 reads FQGNSA. CDR3 length: 17 residues. With V trimmed by 5 bases and J by 0 bases, 9 bases remained unmatched.

The count of this clone is one. The gene calls are TRBV6-5 and TRBJ1-2, with D perhaps TRBD1 (5 bases). Trimming shortened V by 4 bases and J by 10 bases, and 10 bases separated the two germline ends. This CDR3 has 11 residues. In germline, CDR1 is MNHEY, CDR2 SVGAGI. The CDR3, as DNA: TGTGCCAGCAGTTTAGGGGTCGCCTACACCTTC. The encoded protein is CASSLGVAYTF.

J is TRBJ2-5 and V is TRBV15; 8 positions match TRBD1. The CDR3 runs 16 residues. Germline V gene sequence: CDR1 LNHNV, CDR2 YYDKDF (reference sequence). V shed 3 bases and J 5 bases; nucleotides not matched to a gene: 11. For the CDR3, the DNA is TGTGCCACCAGCAGGAAAACAGGGGGGTTGGGTGAGACCCAGTACTTC. Its translation: CATSRKTGGLGETQYF. The full variable domain, with the rest looked up from reference TRBV15 and TRBJ2-5, is DAMVIQNPRYQVTQFGKPVTLSCSQTLNHNVMYWYQQKSSQAPKLLFHYYDKDFNNEADTPDNFQSRRPNTSFCFLDIRSPGLGDTAMYLCATSRKTGGLGETQYFGPGTRLLVL.

This clone was detected once. The chain links TRBV7-9 to TRBJ1-4; the match to TRBD1 covers 8 bases. There are 15 residues in the CDR3. Trimming at V came to 5 bases and at J to 7 bases, leaving 9 bases not matched to a gene. The germline V gene encodes CDR1 SEHNR and CDR2 FQNEAQ (reference sequence). The CDR3 loop reads CASSADRAFIEKLFF. The CDR3 nucleotides read TGTGCCAGCAGCGCGGACAGGGCCTTTATTGAAAAACTGTTTTTT.

The chain recombines TRBV10-3 with TRBJ2-1; possibly TRBD1 for D (6 bases). The CDR3 totals 13 residues. V was shortened by 6 bases and J by 5 bases, with 11 bases between the two germline ends. CDR1 is ENHRY and CDR2 is SYGVKD in the germline V gene. CDR3 amino acids: CAISPTGNNEQFF. CDR3 sequence (DNA): TGTGCCATCAGCCCAACAGGGAACAATGAGCAGTTCTTC.

This clone appeared once. The J gene is TRBJ1-5, the V gene TRBV7-9, with 11 bases identical to TRBD1. Germline V gene sequence: CDR1 SEHNR, CDR2 FQNEAQ (reference sequence). V lost 5 bases and J lost 4; bases outside the gene matches: 13. CDR3 length: 18 amino acids. DNA for the CDR3: TGTGCCAGCAGCCGGACGCCGGGGACAGGGGGGGGAAATCAGCCCCAGCATTTT. Its protein product is CASSRTPGTGGGNQPQHF.

The chain employs TRBV14 and TRBJ1-1, with 7 positions matching TRBD1. CDR3 size: 14 residues. V trimming: 6 bases; J trimming: 1 base; junction bases outside the gene matches: 5. Germline V lookup: CDR1 SGHDN, CDR2 FVKESK. The CDR3 nucleotides are TGTGCCAGCAGAACAACAGGGGCGAACACTGAAGCTTTCTTT. It translates to CASRTTGANTEAFF.